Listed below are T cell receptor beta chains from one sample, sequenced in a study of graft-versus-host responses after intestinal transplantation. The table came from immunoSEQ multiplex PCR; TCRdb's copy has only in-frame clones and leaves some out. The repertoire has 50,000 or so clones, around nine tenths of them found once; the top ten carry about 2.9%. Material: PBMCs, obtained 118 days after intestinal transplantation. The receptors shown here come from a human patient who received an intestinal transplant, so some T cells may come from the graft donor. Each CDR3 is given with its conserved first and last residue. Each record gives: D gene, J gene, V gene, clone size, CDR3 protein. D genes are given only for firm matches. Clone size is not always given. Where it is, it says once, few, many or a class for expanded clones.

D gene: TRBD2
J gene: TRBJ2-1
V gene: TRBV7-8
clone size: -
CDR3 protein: CASSPLSGIDEQFF

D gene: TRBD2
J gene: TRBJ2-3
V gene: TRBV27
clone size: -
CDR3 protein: CASWTSGYTDTQYF

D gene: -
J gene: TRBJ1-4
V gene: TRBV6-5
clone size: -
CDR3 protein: CASKLSQGIPEKLFF

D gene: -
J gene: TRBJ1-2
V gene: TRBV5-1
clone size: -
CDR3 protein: CASSLESPNYGYTF

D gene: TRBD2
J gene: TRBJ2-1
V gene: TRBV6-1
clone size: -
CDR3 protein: CASSKEVGLAGGNEQFF

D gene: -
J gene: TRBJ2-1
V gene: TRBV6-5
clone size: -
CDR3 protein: CASSYGSGEHNEQFF

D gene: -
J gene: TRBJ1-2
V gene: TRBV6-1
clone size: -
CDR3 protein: CASSEVSGINYGYTF

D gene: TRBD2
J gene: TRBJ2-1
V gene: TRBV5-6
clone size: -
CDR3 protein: CASSPLGAGGNEQFF

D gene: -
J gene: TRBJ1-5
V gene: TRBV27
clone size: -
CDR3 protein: CASSFGGPVQPQHF

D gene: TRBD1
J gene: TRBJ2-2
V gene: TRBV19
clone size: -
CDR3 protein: CASSATGGMINTGELFF

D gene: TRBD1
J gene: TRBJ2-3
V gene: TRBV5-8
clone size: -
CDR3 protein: CASSPGQGPDTQYF

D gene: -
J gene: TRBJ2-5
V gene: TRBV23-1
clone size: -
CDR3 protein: CASSQSGRGTRETQYF

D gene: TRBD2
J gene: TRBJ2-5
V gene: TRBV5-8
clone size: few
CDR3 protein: CASSQSASGGVETQYF

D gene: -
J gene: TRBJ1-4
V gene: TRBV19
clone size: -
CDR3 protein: CASSILASATNEKLFF

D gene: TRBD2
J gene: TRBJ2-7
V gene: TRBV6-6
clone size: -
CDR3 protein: CASSLREGPTYEQYF

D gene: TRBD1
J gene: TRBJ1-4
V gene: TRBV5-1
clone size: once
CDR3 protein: CASSTGVNEKLFF

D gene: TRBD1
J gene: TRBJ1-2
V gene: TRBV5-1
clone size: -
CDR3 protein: CASSLQGGANYGYTF

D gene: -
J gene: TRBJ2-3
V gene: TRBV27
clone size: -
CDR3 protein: CASSLRDPDGGDTQYF

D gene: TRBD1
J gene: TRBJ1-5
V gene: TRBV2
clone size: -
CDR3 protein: CASSAGTGNSNQPQHF

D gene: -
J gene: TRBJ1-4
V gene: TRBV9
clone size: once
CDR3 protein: CASSTYPGTFEKLFF

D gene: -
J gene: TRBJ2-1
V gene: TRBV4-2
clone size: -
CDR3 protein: CASSTTGPLDEQFF

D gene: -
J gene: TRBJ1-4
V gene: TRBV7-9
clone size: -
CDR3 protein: CASSRPQGTTNEKLFF

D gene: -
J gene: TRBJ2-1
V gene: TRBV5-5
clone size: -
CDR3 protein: CASSLGPPTHEQFF

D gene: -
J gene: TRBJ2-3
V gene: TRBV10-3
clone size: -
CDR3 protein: CAISELGVTDTQYF

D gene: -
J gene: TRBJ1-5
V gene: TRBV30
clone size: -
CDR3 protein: CAWSVSSGSNQPQHF

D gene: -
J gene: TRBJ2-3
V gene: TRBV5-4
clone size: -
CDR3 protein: CASSLGTAGTDTQYF

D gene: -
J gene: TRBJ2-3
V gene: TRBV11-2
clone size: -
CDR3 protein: CASSLGLWPLEDTQYF

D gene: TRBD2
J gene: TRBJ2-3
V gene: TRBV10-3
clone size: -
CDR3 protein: CAISGDSGISTDTQYF

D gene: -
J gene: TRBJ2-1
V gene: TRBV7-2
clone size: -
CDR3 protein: CASSLIGGSYNEQFF

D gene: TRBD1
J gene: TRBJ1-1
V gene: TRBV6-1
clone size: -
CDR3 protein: CASSEETGIRAFF

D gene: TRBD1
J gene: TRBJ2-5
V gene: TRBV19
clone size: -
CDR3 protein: CASSITGGWQETQYF

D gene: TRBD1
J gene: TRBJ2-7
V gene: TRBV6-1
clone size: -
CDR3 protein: CASSDKGQSYEQYF

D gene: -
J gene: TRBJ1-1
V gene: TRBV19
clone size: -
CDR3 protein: CASRTELFRRDTEAFF

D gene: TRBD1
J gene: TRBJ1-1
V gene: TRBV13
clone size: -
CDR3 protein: CASSLGGQGDTEAFF

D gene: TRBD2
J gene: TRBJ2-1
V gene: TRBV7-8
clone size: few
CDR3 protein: CASSRESGRAVNEQFF

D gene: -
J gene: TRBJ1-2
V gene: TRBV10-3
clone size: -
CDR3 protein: CAIPQGDGYTF

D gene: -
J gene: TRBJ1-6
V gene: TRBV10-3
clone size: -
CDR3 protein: CAIATDNSPLHF

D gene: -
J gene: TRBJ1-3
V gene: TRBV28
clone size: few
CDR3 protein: CASRRLGYSGNTIYF

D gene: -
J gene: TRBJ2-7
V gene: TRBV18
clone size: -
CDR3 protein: CASSLGVIPNEQYF

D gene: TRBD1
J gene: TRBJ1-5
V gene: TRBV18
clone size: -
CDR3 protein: CASSPQAGGGQPQHF

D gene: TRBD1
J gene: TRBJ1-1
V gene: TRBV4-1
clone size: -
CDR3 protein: CASSQPDRGINTEAFF

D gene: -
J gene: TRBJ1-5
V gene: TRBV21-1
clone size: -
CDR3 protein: CASSTRQGMANQPQHF

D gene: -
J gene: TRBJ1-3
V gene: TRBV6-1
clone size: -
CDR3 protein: CASSDSPRSGNTIYF

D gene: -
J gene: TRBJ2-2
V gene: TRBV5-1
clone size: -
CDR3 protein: CASSLGRGGANTGELFF

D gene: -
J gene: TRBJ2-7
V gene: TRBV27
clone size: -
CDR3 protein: CASSPVGPHEQYF

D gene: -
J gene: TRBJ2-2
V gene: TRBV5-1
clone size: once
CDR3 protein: CASSLAGLAGVDWELFF

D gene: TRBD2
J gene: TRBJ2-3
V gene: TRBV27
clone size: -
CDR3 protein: CASSNSGTSVVLHTQYF

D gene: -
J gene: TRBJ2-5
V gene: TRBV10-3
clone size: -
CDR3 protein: CAISESRGGETQYF

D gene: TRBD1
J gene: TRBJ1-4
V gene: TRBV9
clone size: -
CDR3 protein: CASSAGTGLYEKLFF

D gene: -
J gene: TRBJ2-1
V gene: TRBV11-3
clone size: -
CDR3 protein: CASSFGAASYNEQFF

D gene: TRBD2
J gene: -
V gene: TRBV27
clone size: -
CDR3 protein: CASSLRGLARYEQYF

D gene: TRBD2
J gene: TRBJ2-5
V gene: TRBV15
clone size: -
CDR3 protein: CATSRDRGASGGATQYF

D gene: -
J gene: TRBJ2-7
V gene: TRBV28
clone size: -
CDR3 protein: CASSDRWSSYEQYF